This T cell receptor beta chain was recovered during a study of Graves' ophthalmopathy and Graves' hyperthyroidism. This clonotype was seen many times. Researchers took RNA transcripts and amplified TCR beta CDR3 regions from them. Second-round multiplex PCR came after a first-round RT-PCR that employed HTBI primers. TCRdb processed the multiplex PCR reads anew with MiXCR; each CDR3 protein has one entry. Of about 590,000 distinct CDR3 sequences in the sample, just under 40% were seen once. CDR3 length: 12 amino acids. Per the germline V gene, CDR1 is SGHRS and CDR2 is YFSETQ. V was clipped by 4 bases and J by 4 bases, with 6 bases between them.

The sample was peripheral blood or thyroid tissue (not recorded which). The chain links TRBV5-1 to TRBJ1-3; D is undetermined. The receptor comes from an adult man with Graves' hyperthyroidism. CDR3 bases: TGCGCCAGCAGCGGAACAGGAAACACCATATATTTT. Its translation is CASSGTGNTIYF.